This entry is about one TCR beta chain. This sample was taken from a study of blood T cell repertoires in COVID-19. Study-wide background: The samples span acute and convalescent COVID-19 from the United States, Italy and Spain. Sources were T cells, B-cell-depleted T cells, or PBMCs; the material itself was cDNA or gDNA.

J gave up 4 bases and V 2 bases, and 13 bases lay outside the gene matches. Germline V gene data show CDR1 as MDHEN and CDR2 as SYDVKM. The CDR3 has 17 residues. A Seattle source enrolled patients during active infection and followed them longitudinally. How the authors handled the data: Nucleated cell number was recorded as an estimate derived from reference gene primer amplification. Only in-frame clones appear in the TCRdb table, and some are missing; sequencing was by immunoSEQ multiplex PCR. That table gives V, J and clone size, and the DNA gave D and trimming. The sample lists fewer than 500,000 clones, 70% to 90% occurring once.

The sequencing sample was made of peripheral blood. This receptor was taken from a man between 18 and 35 years old with COVID-19, enrolled during active disease. J is TRBJ2-7 and V is TRBV28, with TRBD2 matching over 8 bases. This CDR3 is CASSLGLSGGSRYEQYF. The CDR3 DNA is TGTGCCAGCAGTTTAGGCCTCAGCGGGGGTTCAAGGTACGAGCAGTACTTC.